Presented here are 28 T cell receptor beta chains from one specimen sequenced in a study of Tregs in tolerant kidney transplant recipients. Some clones are missing from TCRdb's copy, which holds only in-frame ones; the method was immunoSEQ multiplex PCR. The sample includes 15,000 to 17,000 clones, more than 80% of them seen just once. Sequencing was performed on CD8+ T cells from blood. Receptors originate from a human donor in good health.

The V gene is TRBV5-1, the J gene TRBJ1-4; possibly TRBD1 for D (6 bases). Germline V CDR1 and CDR2: SGHRS, YFSETQ. V was shortened by 6 bases and J by 1 base, with 13 bases between the two germline ends. This CDR3 is built from 15 residues. The CDR3 sequence: CASKQGLVTNEKLFF. CDR3 DNA: TGCGCCAGCAAACAGGGCTTAGTAACTAATGAAAAACTGTTTTTT.

The J gene is TRBJ2-5, the V gene TRBV9, with a tentative D call TRBD1 (6 bases). Between the trimmed V and J ends, which lost 3 bases and 3 bases, there was a span of 15 bases. The CDR3 runs to 15 residues. Germline V CDR1 and CDR2: SGDLS, YYNGEE. This chain's CDR3 is CASSATDREEETQYF. CDR3 nucleotide sequence: TGTGCCAGCAGCGCGACGGACAGAGAGGAAGAGACCCAGTACTTC.

The chain has TRBV5-1 and TRBJ2-7, with D possibly matching TRBD1 (5 bases). Looked up from germline, CDR1 is SGHRS and CDR2 is YFSETQ. The CDR3 consists of 15 residues. Trimming cost V 0 bases and J 0 bases, with 10 bases left between them. CDR3 region: CASSLGQMSSYEQYF. CDR3 bases: TGCGCCAGCAGCTTGGGACAGATGAGCTCCTACGAGCAGTACTTC.

The chain couples TRBV19 to TRBJ1-1; TRBD1 agrees at 9 bases. CDR3 length equals 16 residues. CDR1 is LNHDA and CDR2 is SQIVND in the germline V gene (reference sequence). Unmatched junction bases numbered 13, after V lost 4 bases and J lost 7 bases. The CDR3, as DNA: TGTGCCAGTAGTAACCCCCCCGGGACAGGGAATGGTGAAGCTTTCTTT. It yields the protein CASSNPPGTGNGEAFF. Full variable domain (remainder filled in from reference TRBV19 and TRBJ1-1): DGGITQSPKYLFRKEGQNVTLSCEQNLNHDAMYWYRQDPGQGLRLIYYSQIVNDFQKGDIAEGYSVSREKKESFPLTVTSAQKNPTAFYLCASSNPPGTGNGEAFFGQGTRLTVV.

This sequence joins TRBV9 and TRBJ1-6; TRBD1 might be the D (5 bases). Germline V CDR1 and CDR2: SGDLS, YYNGEE. CDR3 size: 15 residues. V was shortened by 0 bases and J by 6 bases, with 10 bases between the two germline ends. CDR3 bases: TGTGCCAGCAGCGTAGGAGCGGGGGTTAATTCACCCCTCCACTTT. Protein product: CASSVGAGVNSPLHF. Supplemented by reference TRBV9 and TRBJ1-6, the full variable domain reads DSGVTQTPKHLITATGQRVTLRCSPRSGDLSVYWYQQSLDQGLQFLIQYYNGEERAKGNILERFSAQQFPDLHSELNLSSLELGDSALYFCASSVGAGVNSPLHFGNGTRLTVT.

This chain connects TRBV4-3 to TRBJ2-7, with D possibly matching TRBD1 (6 bases). The CDR3 is 17 residues long. V was pared by 0 bases and J by 2 bases, with 17 bases between. The V gene's germline CDR1 is LGHNA and CDR2 YSLEER. CDR3 in amino acids: CASSQEWDTLGAYEQYF. The CDR3 nucleotides read TGCGCCAGCAGCCAAGAATGGGACACCCTTGGGGCCTACGAGCAGTACTTC.

The J gene is TRBJ2-4, the V gene TRBV11-3, with 9 bases identical to TRBD1. There are 18 residues in the CDR3. V dropped 1 base and J dropped 1; count of bases not matched to a gene: 8. CDR1 SGHNT and CDR2 YENEEA come from the germline V gene. CDR3 in amino acids: CASSLGRRQGVAKNIQYF. CDR3 nucleotides: TGTGCCAGCAGCTTAGGCCGTCGACAGGGGGTGGCCAAAAACATTCAGTACTTC.

The rearrangement links TRBV6-5 to TRBJ2-2, with D unresolved. The CDR3 covers 11 residues. Germline loops: CDR1 MNHEY, CDR2 SVGAGI. Trimming cost V 6 bases and J 5 bases, with 4 bases left between them. CDR3 region: CASRETGELFF. The CDR3 nucleotides read TGTGCCAGCAGGGAGACCGGGGAGCTGTTTTTT.

The chain uses TRBV29-1 and TRBJ1-1; 10 positions match TRBD1. The trim removed 5 bases at V and 3 bases at J, leaving 6 bases unmatched. The CDR3 sequence is 14 residues long. CDR1 is SQVTM, CDR2 ANQGSEA, per germline. The CDR3 DNA reads TGCAGCGTTTTTGGGGGGACAGGGGACACTGAAGCTTTCTTT. Its protein is CSVFGGTGDTEAFF.

The V call is TRBV9, the J call TRBJ2-1; no firm D call. Germline V CDR1 and CDR2: SGDLS, YYNGEE. There are 15 residues in the CDR3. Trimming cost V 0 bases and J 0 bases, with 7 bases left between them. CDR3 protein: CASSVARSSYNEQFF. CDR3 bases: TGTGCCAGCAGCGTAGCTCGTAGCTCCTACAATGAGCAGTTCTTC.

The chain links TRBV4-1 to TRBJ1-2, with TRBD1 matching 8 bases. The CDR3 loop spans 15 amino acids. V dropped 4 bases and J dropped 1; count of bases not matched to a gene: 5. Germline V gives CDR1 MGHRA, CDR2 YSYEKL. This chain's CDR3 is CASSPDRGLNYGYTF. In DNA, the CDR3 is TGCGCCAGCAGCCCTGACAGGGGCCTTAACTATGGCTACACCTTC.

The chain is built from TRBV25-1 and TRBJ2-5; D is uncertain. Trimming pared 5 bases from V and 7 bases from J, leaving 14 bases between. This CDR3 has 13 residues. The germline CDR1 and CDR2 sequences are MGHDK and SYGVNS. The CDR3 nucleotides are TGTGCCAGCAGTCGGGCGAACAGAGGGACCCAGTACTTC. Translating gives CASSRANRGTQYF.

The V call is TRBV27, the J call TRBJ2-7; 8 bases fit TRBD2. Germline V lookup: CDR1 MNHEY, CDR2 SMNVEV (reference sequence). This CDR3 comprises 15 residues. The trim removed 6 bases at V and 7 bases at J, leaving 14 bases unmatched. The CDR3 DNA is TGTGCCAGCAGCCACGCGGCAAGCGGGGGACTGGAGCAGTACTTC. This gives the protein CASSHAASGGLEQYF.

The CDR3 loop is CASSQDYPPSDTQYF. The CDR3 nucleotides are TGCGCCAGCAGCCAGGACTACCCACCGTCAGATACGCAGTATTTT. The chain is built from TRBV4-3 and TRBJ2-3; possibly TRBD2 for D (6 bases). V lost 3 bases, J lost 4 bases, and 14 bases lay in between. This CDR3 is 15 amino acids long. Per germline, CDR1 LGHNA and CDR2 YSLEER.

The chain employs TRBV6-6 and TRBJ2-5; D is possibly TRBD2 (6 bases). Trimming pared 6 bases from V and 0 bases from J, leaving 17 bases between. The CDR3 extends over 16 amino acids. CDR1 and CDR2 from the germline V gene are MNHNY and SVGAGI (reference sequence). The DNA for the CDR3 is TGTGCCAGCAGAAGACGGGACTTCTTCTACCAAGAGACCCAGTACTTC. Its protein product is CASRRRDFFYQETQYF.

The J gene is TRBJ2-1, the V gene TRBV4-3; D tentatively fits TRBD1 or TRBD2 (6 bases each). The CDR3 is 18 residues long. The V gene lost 4 bases and the J gene lost 0 bases, with 19 bases spanning the gap. The germline V gene has CDR1 LGHNA and CDR2 YSLEER. In DNA, the CDR3 is TGCGCCAGCAGCCGCGTGCTTGGAGGGGGGAGCTCCTACAATGAGCAGTTCTTC. Its protein is CASSRVLGGGSSYNEQFF.

CDR3 in DNA: TGCGCCAGCAGCCGGGGTCGCGGGGGGATCGAGCAGTACTTC. Its translation is CASSRGRGGIEQYF. The chain recombines TRBV4-3 with TRBJ2-7; 8 nucleotides agree with TRBD2. CDR1 and CDR2 from the germline V gene are LGHNA and YSLEER. This CDR3 is built from 14 residues. V was pared by 4 bases and J by 6 bases, with 8 bases of the junction left unmatched.

Only one count was recorded for this clone. J is TRBJ1-6 and V is TRBV13; perhaps TRBD1 as D (5 bases). Trimming stripped 4 bases from V and 4 bases from J, with 35 bases between. This CDR3 has 23 amino acids. Per germline, CDR1 PRHDT and CDR2 FYEKMQ (reference sequence). The CDR3 loop is CASSCPGGDLKFMGDLYNSPLHF. The CDR3 bases are TGTGCCAGCAGCTGCCCCGGCGGGGATCTTAAGTTTATGGGGGACCTATATAATTCACCCCTCCACTTT.

The chain joins TRBV7-9 to TRBJ2-5; D unresolved. V was cut by 4 bases and J by 5 bases, with 8 bases left in between. Germline CDR1 is SEHNR and CDR2 is FQNEAQ (reference sequence). The CDR3 has 12 amino acids. Written as DNA, the CDR3 is TGTGCCAGCAGCTCTCTCCCGGAGACCCAGTACTTC. It encodes CASSSLPETQYF.

As DNA, the CDR3 is TGCGCCAGCAGCCAATCCCAATCCAGGGACAGCAGAAATTACGAGCAGTACTTC. It codes for CASSQSQSRDSRNYEQYF. V and J are TRBV4-1 and TRBJ2-7; 7 nucleotides line up with TRBD1. This CDR3 region has 18 residues. The ends lost 2 bases at V and 4 bases at J; junction bases unmatched: 17. The germline V gene encodes CDR1 MGHRA and CDR2 YSYEKL.

The V call is TRBV5-4, the J call TRBJ2-2; D gene ambiguous. The V end was cut by 1 base, the J end by 0 bases, with 10 bases between. CDR1 SGHNT and CDR2 YYREEE come from the germline V gene (reference sequence). The CDR3 is made up of 16 amino acids. This CDR3 is CASSLLGSSNTGELFF. CDR3 coding DNA: TGTGCCAGCAGCTTGTTAGGTAGCTCGAACACCGGGGAGCTGTTTTTT. Using reference TRBV5-4 and TRBJ2-2 for the parts outside the CDR3, the full variable domain is ETGVTQSPTHLIKTRGQQVTLRCSSQSGHNTVSWYQQALGQGPQFIFQYYREEENGRGNFPPRFSGLQFPNYSSELNVNALELDDSALYLCASSLLGSSNTGELFFGEGSRLTVL.

The rearrangement links TRBV11-2 to TRBJ2-2; 11 bases map to TRBD2. CDR3 length: 16 amino acids. V was clipped by 5 bases and J by 7 bases; unmatched bases: 9. Germline lookup yields CDR1 SGHAT and CDR2 FQNNGV. CDR3: CASSGGLAGFDGELFF. In nucleotides, the CDR3 is TGTGCCAGCAGCGGCGGACTAGCGGGCTTCGACGGGGAGCTGTTTTTT.

In nucleotides, the CDR3 is TGTGCCAGCAGTGCGTGGGTCGACCGGAACACCGGGGAGCTGTTTTTT. It codes for CASSAWVDRNTGELFF. The V and J genes are TRBV2 and TRBJ2-2; D unresolved. The germline V gene has CDR1 SNHLY and CDR2 FYNNEI. V lost 4 bases to trimming and J lost 1 base, with 13 bases between them. The CDR3 sequence is 16 residues long.

Here the CDR3 DNA reads TGTGCCAGCAGACAAGCGGCTGGGAATGAGCAGTTCTTC. Amino acids: CASRQAAGNEQFF. V gene TRBV7-9 combines with J gene TRBJ2-1; D possibly corresponds to TRBD2 (5 bases). The CDR3 runs to 13 residues. The V and J ends lost 6 bases and 7 bases respectively, with 13 bases between them. The germline CDR1 and CDR2 sequences are SEHNR and FQNEAQ (reference sequence).

The chain uses TRBV7-8 and TRBJ2-3, with D maybe TRBD1 (7 bases). V lost 0 bases, J lost 0 bases, and 13 bases lay in between. The CDR3 runs to 17 residues. The germline V gene encodes CDR1 SGHVS and CDR2 FQNEAQ. The CDR3 reads CASSLAQQGGSTDTQYF. For the CDR3, the DNA is TGTGCCAGCAGCTTAGCGCAGCAGGGGGGCAGCACAGATACGCAGTATTTT.

The count of this clone is one. The chain carries TRBV6-6 and TRBJ2-7; D may be TRBD1 (5 bases). CDR3 length: 14 amino acids. V lost 1 base to trimming and J lost 2 bases, with 9 bases between them. Germline CDR1 reads MNHNY; CDR2 reads SVGAGI (reference sequence). The CDR3 sequence is CASSYWQGAYEQYF. The CDR3 region has the DNA TGTGCCAGCAGTTACTGGCAGGGCGCCTACGAGCAGTACTTC.

The chain uses TRBV30 and TRBJ2-7; D is uncertain. The V end was cut by 3 bases, the J end by 5 bases, with 8 bases between. This CDR3 has 11 amino acids. CDR1 and CDR2 from the germline V gene are GTSNPN and SVGIG (reference sequence). Here the CDR3 DNA reads TGTGCCTGGAGCCAGGAGCACGAGCAGTACTTC. Its translation: CAWSQEHEQYF. Together with reference TRBV30 and TRBJ2-7, the CDR3 gives the full variable domain: SQTIHQWPATLVQPVGSPLSLECTVEGTSNPNLYWYRQAAGRGLQLLFYSVGIGQISSEVPQNLSASRPQDRQFILSSKKLLLSDSGFYLCAWSQEHEQYFGPGTRLTVT.

The chain joins TRBV10-3 to TRBJ1-1; D is uncertain. The germline V and J ends were trimmed by 2 bases and 11 bases, with 9 bases remaining between them. Per the germline V gene, CDR1 is ENHRY and CDR2 is SYGVKD. The CDR3 extends over 11 amino acids. CDR3 nucleotide sequence: TGTGCCATCAGTGAGACAGCGGGGGCTTTCTTT. The encoded protein is CAISETAGAFF.